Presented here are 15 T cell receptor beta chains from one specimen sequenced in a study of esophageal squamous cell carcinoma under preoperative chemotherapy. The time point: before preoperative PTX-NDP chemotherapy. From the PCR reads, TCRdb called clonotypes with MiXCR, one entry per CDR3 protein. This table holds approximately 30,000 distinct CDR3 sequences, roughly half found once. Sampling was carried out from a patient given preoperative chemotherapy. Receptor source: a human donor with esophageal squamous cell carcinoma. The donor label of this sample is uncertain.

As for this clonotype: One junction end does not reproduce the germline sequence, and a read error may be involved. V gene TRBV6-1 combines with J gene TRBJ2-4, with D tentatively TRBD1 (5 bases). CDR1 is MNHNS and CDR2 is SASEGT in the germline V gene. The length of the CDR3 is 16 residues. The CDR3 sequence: CASSELGRCDTNTQYF. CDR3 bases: TGTGCCAGCAGTGAATTGGGGCGATGCGACACAAACACTCAGTACTTC.

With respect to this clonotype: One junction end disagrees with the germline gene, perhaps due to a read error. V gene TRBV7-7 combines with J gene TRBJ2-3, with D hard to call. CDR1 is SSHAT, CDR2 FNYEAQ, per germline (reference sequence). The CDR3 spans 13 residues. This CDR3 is CASPAIGTDEQFF. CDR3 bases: TGTGCTAGCCCGGCTATCGGCACCGATGAGCAGTTTTTT.

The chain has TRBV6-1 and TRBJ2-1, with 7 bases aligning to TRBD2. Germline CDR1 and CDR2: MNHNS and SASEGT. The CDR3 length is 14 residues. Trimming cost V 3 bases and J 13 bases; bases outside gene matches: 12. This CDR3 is CASSDGLTREAQFF. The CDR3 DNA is TGTGCCAGCAGTGATGGCCTTACCCGGGAGGCCCAGTTCTTC.

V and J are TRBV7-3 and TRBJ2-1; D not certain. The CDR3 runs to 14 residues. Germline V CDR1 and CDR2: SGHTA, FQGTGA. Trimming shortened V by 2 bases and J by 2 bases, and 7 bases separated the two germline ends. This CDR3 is CASSLGEPYNEQFF. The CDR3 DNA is TGTGCCAGCAGCTTAGGCGAGCCCTACAATGAGCAGTTCTTC. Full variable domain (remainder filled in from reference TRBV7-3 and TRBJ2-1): GAGVSQTPSNKVTEKGKYVELRCDPISGHTALYWYRQSLGQGPEFLIYFQGTGAADDSGLPNDRFFAVRPEGSVSTLKIQRTERGDSAVYLCASSLGEPYNEQFFGPGTRLTVL.

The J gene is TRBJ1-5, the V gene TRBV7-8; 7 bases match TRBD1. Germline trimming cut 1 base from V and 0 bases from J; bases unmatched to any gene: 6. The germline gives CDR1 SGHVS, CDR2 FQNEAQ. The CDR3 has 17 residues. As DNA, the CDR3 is TGTGCCAGCAGCTTAGGGAAGGGGGCCCATAGCAATCAGCCCCAGCATTTT. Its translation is CASSLGKGAHSNQPQHF. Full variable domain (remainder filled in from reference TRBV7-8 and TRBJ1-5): GAGVSQSPRYKVAKRGQDVALRCDPISGHVSLFWYQQALGQGPEFLTYFQNEAQLDKSGLPSDRFFAERPEGSVSTLKIQRTQQEDSAVYLCASSLGKGAHSNQPQHFGDGTRLSIL.

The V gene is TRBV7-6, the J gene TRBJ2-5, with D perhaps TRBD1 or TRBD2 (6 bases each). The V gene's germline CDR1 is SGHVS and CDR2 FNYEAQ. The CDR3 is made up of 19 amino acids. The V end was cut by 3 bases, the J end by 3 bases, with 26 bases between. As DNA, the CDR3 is TGTGCCAGCAGCTTGGATGCGGGGCTCGGGGGCGGTGACAAAGAGACCCAGTACTTC. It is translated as CASSLDAGLGGGDKETQYF.

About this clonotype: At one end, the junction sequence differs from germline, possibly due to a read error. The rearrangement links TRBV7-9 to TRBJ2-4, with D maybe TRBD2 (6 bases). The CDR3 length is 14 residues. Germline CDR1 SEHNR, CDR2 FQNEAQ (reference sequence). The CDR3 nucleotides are TGTGGCGGCTGGGGGGTGGGTGGCAAAAACACTCAGTACTTC. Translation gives CGGWGVGGKNTQYF.

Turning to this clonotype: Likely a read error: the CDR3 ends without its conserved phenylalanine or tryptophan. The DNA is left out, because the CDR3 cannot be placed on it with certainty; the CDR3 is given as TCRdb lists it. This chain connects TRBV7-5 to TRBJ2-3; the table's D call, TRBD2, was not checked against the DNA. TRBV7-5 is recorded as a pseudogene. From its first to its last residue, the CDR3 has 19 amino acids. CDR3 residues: CISVPEAYERGGLTMSSSS.

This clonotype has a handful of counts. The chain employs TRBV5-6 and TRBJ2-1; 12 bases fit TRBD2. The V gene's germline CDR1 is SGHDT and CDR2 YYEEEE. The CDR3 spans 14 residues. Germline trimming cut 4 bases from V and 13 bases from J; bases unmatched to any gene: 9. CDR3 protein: CASSLAGGSETQFF. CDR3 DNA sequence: TGTGCCAGCAGCCTAGCGGGAGGGTCGGAGACCCAGTTCTTC.

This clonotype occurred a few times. The CDR3 sequence is CASSSNRGFGEQYF. Here the CDR3 DNA reads TGTGCCAGCAGCTCAAACAGGGGATTTGGCGAGCAGTACTTC. V usage is TRBV11-3 and J usage is TRBJ2-3, with 7 bases fitting TRBD1. Near its end, the DNA agrees better with TRBJ2-7, so the J call may be wrong. CDR1 and CDR2 (germline): SGHNT, YENEEA. This CDR3 spans 14 amino acids.

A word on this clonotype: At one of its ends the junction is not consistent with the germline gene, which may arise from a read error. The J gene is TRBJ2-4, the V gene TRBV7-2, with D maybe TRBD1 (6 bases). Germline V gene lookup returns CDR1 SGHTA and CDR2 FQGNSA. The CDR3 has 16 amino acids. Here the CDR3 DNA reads TGTGTGAGCCGCCCCCAGGGGCGGAGAGGCAAAGATACGCAGTACTTT. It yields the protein CVSRPQGRRGKDTQYF.

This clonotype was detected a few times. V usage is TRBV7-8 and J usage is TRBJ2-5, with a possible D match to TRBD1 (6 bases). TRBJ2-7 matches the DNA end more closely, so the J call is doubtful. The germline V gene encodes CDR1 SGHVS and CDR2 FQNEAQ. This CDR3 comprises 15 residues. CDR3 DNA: TGTGCCAGCAGCCAGGGGCCAGGAGATTCATACGAGCAGTACTTC. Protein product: CASSQGPGDSYEQYF.

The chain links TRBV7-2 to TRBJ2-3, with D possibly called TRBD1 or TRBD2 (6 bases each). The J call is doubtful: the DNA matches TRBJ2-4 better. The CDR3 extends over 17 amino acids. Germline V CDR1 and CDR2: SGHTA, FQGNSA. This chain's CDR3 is CASSRRAGLWGADTQYF. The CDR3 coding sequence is TGTGCCAGCAGCCGCCGCGCGGGGCTGTGGGGGGCAGATACTCAGTACTTC.

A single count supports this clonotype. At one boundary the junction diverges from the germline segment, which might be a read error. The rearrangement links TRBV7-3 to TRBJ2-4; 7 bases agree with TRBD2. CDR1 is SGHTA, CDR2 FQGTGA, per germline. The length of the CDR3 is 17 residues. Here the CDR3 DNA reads TGTGCCAGCAGCTTGGTACCGGGGGGAGGGATCCAAGACATCCAGTACTTC. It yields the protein CASSLVPGGGIQDIQYF.

The CDR3 region is CASSGPGRQETQYF. CDR3 sequence (DNA): TGTGCCAGCAGTGGACCGGGACGACAAGAGACCCAGTACTTC. The chain links TRBV12-3 or TRBV12-4 to TRBJ2-5, with D perhaps TRBD1 or TRBD2 (5 bases each). With 5 bases removed from V and 2 bases from J, the gap between germline ends came to 12 bases. The CDR3 is 14 amino acids.